The 4 T cell receptor beta chains below come from one sample, sequenced in a study of blood T cell repertoires in COVID-19. Assay: immunoSEQ multiplex PCR; the TCRdb copy retains only in-frame clones and omits some. This repertoire shows 350,000 to 400,000 clones, 86% found once; its top ten account for just over 7%. The specimen was peripheral blood. These receptors originate from a woman aged 55-75 years with COVID-19, enrolled during active disease.

The rearrangement joins TRBV6-5 to TRBJ1-2; 7 nucleotides line up with TRBD1. The J segment lost 4 bases and the V segment lost 5 bases, leaving 7 bases of the junction unmatched. Germline V gives CDR1 MNHEY, CDR2 SVGAGI. This CDR3 is built from 14 residues. CDR3 residues: CASSRQGQGYGYTF. CDR3 coding DNA: TGTGCCAGCAGTCGACAGGGCCAGGGCTATGGCTACACCTTC.

A single count supports this clone. The chain is built from TRBV24-1 and TRBJ2-3, with 9 bases lining up with TRBD2. Germline assignment: CDR1 KGHDR and CDR2 SFDVKD. This CDR3 has 13 residues. V was pared by 9 bases and J by 11 bases, with 11 bases of the junction left unmatched. The CDR3 sequence is CATEASGDGKQYF. Written as DNA, the CDR3 is TGTGCCACCGAGGCTAGCGGGGATGGAAAGCAGTATTTT.

In regard to this clone: The junction departs from germline at one end; a sequencing error may be responsible. This chain joins TRBV10-3 and TRBJ1-5; no reliable D call. The germline gives CDR1 ENHRY, CDR2 SYGVKD. The CDR3 consists of 13 residues. The CDR3 protein is CAISEEGGEVAHF. The CDR3 DNA sequence: TGTGCCATCAGTGAGGAAGGCGGGGAGGTAGCTCACTTT.

The chain uses TRBV2 and TRBJ2-5; 11 positions match TRBD2. Germline V gives CDR1 SNHLY, CDR2 FYNNEI. The V segment lost 6 bases and the J segment 7 bases; nucleotides outside the gene matches: 1. There are 12 residues in the CDR3. CDR3 in amino acids: CASRGTSGTQYF. The CDR3 DNA follows: TGTGCCAGCAGGGGGACTAGCGGGACCCAGTACTTC.